This T cell receptor (beta chain) was sequenced for a study of OX40 agonist ivuxolimab in advanced cancers. Across the whole study: The patients got ivuxolimab, which is an agonistic anti-OX40 (CD134) antibody.

Overall study findings and caveats: Average numbers of expanded clones were greater in CD8+ T cells than in CD4+.

TCRdb's table, derived via immunoSEQ multiplex PCR, lists solely in-frame clones and lacks some. Of about 100,000 clones listed, approximately 89% were seen once; the top ten hold approximately 0.58%. No patient had autoimmune disease or received systemic immunosuppression. Peripheral blood came from all dose cohorts at three timepoints. V lost 8 bases and J 4 bases, leaving 5 bases between the germline ends. The V gene's germline CDR1 is SGHTA and CDR2 FQGTGA. The CDR3 is 11 residues long. As regards this clone: Its antigen is still unknown.

The gene calls are TRBV7-3 and TRBJ2-2, with unresolved D. Here the sequenced sample was CD4+ or CD8+ T cells sorted from blood, taken in a trial of the OX40 agonist ivuxolimab. The TCR originated in an adult with an advanced solid tumor such as melanoma, head and neck, liver or kidney cancer. The CDR3 DNA is TGTGCCAGCTCGACCACCGGGGAGCTGTTTTTT. Amino acids: CASSTTGELFF.